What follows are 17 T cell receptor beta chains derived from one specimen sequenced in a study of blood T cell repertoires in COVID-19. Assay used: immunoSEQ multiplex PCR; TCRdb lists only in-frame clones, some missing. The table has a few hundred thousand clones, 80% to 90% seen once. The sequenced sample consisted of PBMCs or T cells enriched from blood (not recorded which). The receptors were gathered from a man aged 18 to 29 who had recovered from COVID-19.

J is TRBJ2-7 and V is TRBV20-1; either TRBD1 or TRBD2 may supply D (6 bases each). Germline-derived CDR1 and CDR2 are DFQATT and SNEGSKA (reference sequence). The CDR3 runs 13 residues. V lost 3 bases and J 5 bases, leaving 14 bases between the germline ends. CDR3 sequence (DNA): TGCAGTGCTAGTGGGGGGCTGTGGGACGAGCAGTACTTC. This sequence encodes CSASGGLWDEQYF.

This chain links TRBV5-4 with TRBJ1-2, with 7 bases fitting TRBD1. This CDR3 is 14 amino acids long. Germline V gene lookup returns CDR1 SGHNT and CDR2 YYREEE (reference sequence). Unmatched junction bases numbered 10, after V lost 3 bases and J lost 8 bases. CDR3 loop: CASSSDRVALGYTF. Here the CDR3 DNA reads TGTGCCAGCAGCTCTGACAGGGTAGCGTTAGGCTACACCTTC.

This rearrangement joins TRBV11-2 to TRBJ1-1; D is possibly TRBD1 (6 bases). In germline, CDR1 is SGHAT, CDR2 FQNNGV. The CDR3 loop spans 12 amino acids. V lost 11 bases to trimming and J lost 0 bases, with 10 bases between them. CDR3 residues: CARTELNTEAFF. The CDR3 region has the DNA TGTGCCCGGACAGAATTGAACACTGAAGCTTTCTTT.

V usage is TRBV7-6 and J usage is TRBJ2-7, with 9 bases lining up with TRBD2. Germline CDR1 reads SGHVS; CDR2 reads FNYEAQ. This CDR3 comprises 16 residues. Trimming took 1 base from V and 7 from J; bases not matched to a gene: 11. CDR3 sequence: CASSLEAGGPSGEQYF. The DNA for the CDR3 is TGTGCCAGCAGCTTAGAGGCGGGAGGGCCCTCGGGGGAGCAGTACTTC.

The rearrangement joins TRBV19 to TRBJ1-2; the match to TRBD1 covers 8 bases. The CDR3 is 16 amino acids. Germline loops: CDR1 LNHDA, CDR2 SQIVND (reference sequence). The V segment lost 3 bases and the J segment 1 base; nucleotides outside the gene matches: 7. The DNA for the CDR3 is TGTGCCAGTAGTATTCCGGGACAGGCTTTTAACTATGGCTACACCTTC. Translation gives CASSIPGQAFNYGYTF. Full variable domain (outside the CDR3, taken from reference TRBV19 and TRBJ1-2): DGGITQSPKYLFRKEGQNVTLSCEQNLNHDAMYWYRQDPGQGLRLIYYSQIVNDFQKGDIAEGYSVSREKKESFPLTVTSAQKNPTAFYLCASSIPGQAFNYGYTFGSGTRLTVV.

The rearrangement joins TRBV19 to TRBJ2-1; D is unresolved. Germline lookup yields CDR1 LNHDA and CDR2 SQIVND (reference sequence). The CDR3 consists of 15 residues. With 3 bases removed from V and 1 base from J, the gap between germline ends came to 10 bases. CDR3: CASSMATTSYNEQFF. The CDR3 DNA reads TGTGCCAGTAGTATGGCAACTACTTCCTACAATGAGCAGTTCTTC. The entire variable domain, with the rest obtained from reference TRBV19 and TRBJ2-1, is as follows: DGGITQSPKYLFRKEGQNVTLSCEQNLNHDAMYWYRQDPGQGLRLIYYSQIVNDFQKGDIAEGYSVSREKKESFPLTVTSAQKNPTAFYLCASSMATTSYNEQFFGPGTRLTVL.

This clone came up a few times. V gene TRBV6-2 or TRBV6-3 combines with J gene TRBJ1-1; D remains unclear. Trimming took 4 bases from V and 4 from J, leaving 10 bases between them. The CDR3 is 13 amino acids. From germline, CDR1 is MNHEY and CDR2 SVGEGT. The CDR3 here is CASSFSGTTEAFF. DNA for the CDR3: TGTGCCAGCAGTTTTTCAGGTACCACTGAAGCTTTCTTT.

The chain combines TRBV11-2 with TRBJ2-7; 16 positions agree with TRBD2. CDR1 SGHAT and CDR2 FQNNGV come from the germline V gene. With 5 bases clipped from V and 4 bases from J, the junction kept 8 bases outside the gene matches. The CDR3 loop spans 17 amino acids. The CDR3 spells CASSRGLAGGPLYEQYF. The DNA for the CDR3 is TGTGCCAGCAGCAGGGGACTAGCGGGAGGGCCGTTGTACGAGCAGTACTTC.

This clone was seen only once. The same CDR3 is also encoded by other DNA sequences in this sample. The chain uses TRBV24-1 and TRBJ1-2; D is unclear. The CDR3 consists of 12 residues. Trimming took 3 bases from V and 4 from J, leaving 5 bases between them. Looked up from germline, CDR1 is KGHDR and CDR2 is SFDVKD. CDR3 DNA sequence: TGTGCCACCAGTGATGAGGGCTATGGCTACACCTTC. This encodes CATSDEGYGYTF.

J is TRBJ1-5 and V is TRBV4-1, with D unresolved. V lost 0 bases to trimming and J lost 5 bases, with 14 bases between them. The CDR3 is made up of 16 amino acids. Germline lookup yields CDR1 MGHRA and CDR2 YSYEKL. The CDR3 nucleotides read TGCGCCAGCAGCCAAGACTTCGGGAGAAGTGATCAGCCCCAGCATTTT. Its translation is CASSQDFGRSDQPQHF.

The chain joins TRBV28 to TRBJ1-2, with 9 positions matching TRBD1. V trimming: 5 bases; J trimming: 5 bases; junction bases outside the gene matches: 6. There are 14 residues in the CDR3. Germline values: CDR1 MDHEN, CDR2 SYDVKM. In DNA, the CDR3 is TGTGCCAGCAGTGCAGCGGGACAGGGTTATGGCTACACCTTC. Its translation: CASSAAGQGYGYTF.

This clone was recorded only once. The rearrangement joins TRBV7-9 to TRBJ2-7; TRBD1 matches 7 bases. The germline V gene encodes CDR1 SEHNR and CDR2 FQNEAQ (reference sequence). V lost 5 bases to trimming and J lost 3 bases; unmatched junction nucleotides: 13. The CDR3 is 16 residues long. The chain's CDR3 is CASSQLTGKKIYEQYF. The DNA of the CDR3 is TGTGCCAGCAGCCAACTGACAGGGAAGAAAATCTACGAGCAGTACTTC.

CDR3 sequence (DNA): TGTGCCAGCAGCCAAGACAGGGGCTACACCTTC. Translating gives CASSQDRGYTF. J is TRBJ1-2 and V is TRBV4-2; D uncertain. V was clipped by 0 bases and J by 8 bases, with 4 bases between them. CDR1 and CDR2 from the germline V gene are LGHNA and YNFKEQ. This CDR3 is built from 11 residues.

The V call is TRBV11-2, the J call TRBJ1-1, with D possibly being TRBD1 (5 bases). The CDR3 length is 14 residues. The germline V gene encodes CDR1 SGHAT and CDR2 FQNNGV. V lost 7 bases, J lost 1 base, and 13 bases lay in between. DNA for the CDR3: TGTGCCAGCACCACCGGGGGGGGGAACACTGAAGCTTTCTTT. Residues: CASTTGGGNTEAFF.

The CDR3 DNA reads TGTGCCAGCAGCTTATTCATGTGGGGCAGGGCTGAAGCTTTCTTT. Protein product: CASSLFMWGRAEAFF. V and J are TRBV7-9 and TRBJ1-1; possibly TRBD1 for D (5 bases). The CDR3 covers 15 residues. Germline V gene data show CDR1 as SEHNR and CDR2 as FQNEAQ (reference sequence). The ends were cut back, 2 bases at V and 6 bases at J, with 16 bases in the middle.

The CDR3 region is CASSFGSGEAMYEQFF. The CDR3 DNA reads TGTGCCAGCAGTTTTGGTTCGGGGGAGGCGATGTATGAGCAGTTCTTC. This rearrangement joins TRBV27 to TRBJ2-1, with D perhaps matching TRBD2 (6 bases). V gave up 3 bases and J gave up 8 bases, with 20 bases separating them. CDR1 and CDR2 (germline): MNHEY, SMNVEV (reference sequence). CDR3 length equals 16 residues.

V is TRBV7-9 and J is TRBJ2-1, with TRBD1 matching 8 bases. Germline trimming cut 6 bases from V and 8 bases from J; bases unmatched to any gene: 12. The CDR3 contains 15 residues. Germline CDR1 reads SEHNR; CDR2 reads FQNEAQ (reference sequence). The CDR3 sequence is CASSRDRGIVDEQFF. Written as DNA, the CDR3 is TGTGCCAGCAGTCGCGACAGGGGCATAGTCGATGAGCAGTTCTTC.